This T cell receptor (beta chain) comes out of a study of T cell responses to AZD1222 COVID-19 vaccine. The data were produced by immunoSEQ multiplex PCR, yet TCRdb's version contains in-frame clones alone and is incomplete. Among 100,000 to 150,000 clones, around 92% were seen once, and the ten largest hold 1.9%. V trimming: 3 bases; J trimming: 7 bases; junction bases outside the gene matches: 10. Germline V gene lookup returns CDR1 GTSNPN and CDR2 SVGIG (reference sequence). The CDR3 totals 17 residues. Material: peripheral blood, obtained 28 days after the second AZD1222 dose. The sequence derives from an adult who received the AZD1222 COVID-19 vaccine. The genes are TRBV30 and TRBJ2-1; TRBD2 aligns across 15 bases. CDR3 region: CAWRDPGLAGGPNEQFF. The CDR3 coding sequence is TGTGCCTGGAGGGATCCAGGACTAGCGGGAGGGCCGAATGAGCAGTTCTTC.